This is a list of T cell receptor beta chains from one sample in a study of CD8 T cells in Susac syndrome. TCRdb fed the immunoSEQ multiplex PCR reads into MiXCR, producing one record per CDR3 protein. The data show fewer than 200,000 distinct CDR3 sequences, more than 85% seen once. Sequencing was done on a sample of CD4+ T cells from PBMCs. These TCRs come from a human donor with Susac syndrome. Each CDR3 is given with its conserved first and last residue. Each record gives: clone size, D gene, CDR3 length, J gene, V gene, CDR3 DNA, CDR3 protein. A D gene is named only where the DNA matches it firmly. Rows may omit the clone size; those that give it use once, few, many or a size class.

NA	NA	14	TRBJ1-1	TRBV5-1	TGCGCCAGCAGCTTGGCCACAGCGAACACTGAAGCTTTCTTT	CASSLATANTEAFF
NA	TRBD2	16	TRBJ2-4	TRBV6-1	TGTGCCAGCAGGGAGAGCGGGAGAGTAGCCAAAAACATTCAGTACTTC	CASRESGRVAKNIQYF
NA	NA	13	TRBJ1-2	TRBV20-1	TGCAGTGCAACTCCAGGGATAAACTATGGCTACACCTTC	CSATPGINYGYTF
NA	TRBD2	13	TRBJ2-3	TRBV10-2	TGCGCCAGCCGGCTGCTAGCGGGGGGAGGGCAGTATTTT	CASRLLAGGGQYF
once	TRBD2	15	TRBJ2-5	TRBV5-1	TGCGCCAGCAGCTTGGTACTAGCGGGGGGCGAGACCCAGTACTTC	CASSLVLAGGETQYF
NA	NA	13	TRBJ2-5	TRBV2	TGTGCCAGCAAGGACCCGACGAGGGGGACCCAGTACTTC	CASKDPTRGTQYF
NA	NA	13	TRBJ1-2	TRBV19	TGTGCCAGTAGTCCCCAGAGTAACTATGGCTACACCTTC	CASSPQSNYGYTF
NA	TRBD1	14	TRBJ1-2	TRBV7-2	TGTGCCAGCAGCTTGGCAGGGGGCGCAAATGGCTACACCTTC	CASSLAGGANGYTF
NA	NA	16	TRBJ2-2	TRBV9	TGTGCCAGCAGCGTAGGCCCCCCAGGGGATCCCGGGGAGCTGTTTTTT	CASSVGPPGDPGELFF
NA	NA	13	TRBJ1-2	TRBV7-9	TGTGCCAGCAGCTCGACAGCAGCCGTAGGCTACACCTTC	CASSSTAAVGYTF
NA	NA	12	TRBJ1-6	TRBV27	TGTGCCAGCAGTTTCTTGAGTTCACCCCTCCACTTT	CASSFLSSPLHF
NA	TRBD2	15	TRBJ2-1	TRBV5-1	TGCGCCAGCAGCCGCGGGGGGGCCCAATACAATGAGCAGTTCTTC	CASSRGGAQYNEQFF
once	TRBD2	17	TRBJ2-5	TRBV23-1	TGCGCCAGCAGTCAATCCGGGAAGCGGGAGGAGCCGGAGACCCAGTACTTC	CASSQSGKREEPETQYF
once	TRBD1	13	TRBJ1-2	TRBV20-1	TGCAGTGCCCGAGACAGGGGCGCAGGGGGCTACACCTTC	CSARDRGAGGYTF